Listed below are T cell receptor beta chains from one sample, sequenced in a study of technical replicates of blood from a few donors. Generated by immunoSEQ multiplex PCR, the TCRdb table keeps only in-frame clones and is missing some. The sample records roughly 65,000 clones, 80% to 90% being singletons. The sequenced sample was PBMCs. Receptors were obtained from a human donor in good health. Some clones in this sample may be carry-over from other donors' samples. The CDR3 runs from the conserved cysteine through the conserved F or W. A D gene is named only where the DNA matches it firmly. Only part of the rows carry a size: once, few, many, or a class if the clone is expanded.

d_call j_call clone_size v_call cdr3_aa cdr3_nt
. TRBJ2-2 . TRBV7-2 CASSSVANTGELFF TGTGCCAGCAGCTCGGTCGCGAACACCGGGGAGCTGTTTTTT
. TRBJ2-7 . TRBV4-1 CASSHQVSEQYF TGCGCCAGCAGCCATCAGGTGTCCGAGCAGTACTTC
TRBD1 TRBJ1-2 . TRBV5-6 CASSLAGQGRIGYGYTF TGTGCCAGCAGCTTGGCGGGACAGGGGAGGATTGGATATGGCTACACCTTC
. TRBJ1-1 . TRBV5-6 CASSPIRRNTEAFF TGTGCCAGCAGCCCTATCCGTCGAAACACTGAAGCTTTCTTT
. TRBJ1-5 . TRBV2 CASSYQENSNQPQHF TGTGCCAGCAGCTACCAGGAAAATAGCAATCAGCCCCAGCATTTT
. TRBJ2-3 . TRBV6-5 CASSYGGEVPDTQYF TGTGCCAGCAGCTACGGCGGGGAAGTCCCAGATACGCAGTATTTT
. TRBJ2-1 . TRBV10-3 CAISDPGLNNEQFF TGTGCCATCAGTGACCCCGGACTGAACAATGAGCAGTTCTTC
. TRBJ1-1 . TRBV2 CASSEESGGAFF TGTGCCAGCAGTGAAGAATCGGGGGGGGCTTTCTTT
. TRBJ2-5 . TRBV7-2 CASSLYGRQETQYF TGTGCCAGCAGCTTATATGGCAGGCAAGAGACCCAGTACTTC
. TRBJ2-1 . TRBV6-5 CASRIGPGGNEQFF TGTGCCAGCAGGATCGGGCCCGGAGGCAATGAGCAGTTCTTC
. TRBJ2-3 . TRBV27 CASSRSYVSDTQYF TGTGCCAGCAGTCGGTCCTATGTTTCAGATACGCAGTATTTT
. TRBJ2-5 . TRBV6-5 CASSPREVTETQYF TGTGCCAGCAGCCCTAGGGAGGTAACAGAGACCCAGTACTTC
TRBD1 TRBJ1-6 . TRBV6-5 CASRRGQGADSPLHF TGTGCCAGCAGGAGAGGACAGGGGGCGGATTCACCCCTCCACTTT
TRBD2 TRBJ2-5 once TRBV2 CASSPGTSGSETQYF TGTGCCAGCAGTCCCGGGACTAGCGGGAGCGAGACCCAGTACTTC
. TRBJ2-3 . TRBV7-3 CASSPTGPTDTQYF TGTGCCAGCAGCCCTACAGGGCCCACAGATACGCAGTATTTT
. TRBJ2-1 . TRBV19 CASKKGGTGGLAGGAYNEQFF TGTGCCAGTAAAAAGGGGGGGACAGGGGGGCTAGCGGGAGGGGCCTACAATGAGCAGTTCTTC
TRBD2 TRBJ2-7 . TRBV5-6 CASSLQRGYSCEQYF TGTGCCAGCAGCTTGCAGCGGGGCTACTCCTGCGAGCAGTACTTC
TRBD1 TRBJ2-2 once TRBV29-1 CSVEDPRQGNTGELFF TGCAGCGTTGAAGATCCCCGACAGGGGAACACCGGGGAGCTGTTTTTT
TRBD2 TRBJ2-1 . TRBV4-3 CASSQGYASGGYNEQFF TGCGCCAGCAGCCAAGGCTATGCTAGCGGGGGGTACAATGAGCAGTTCTTC
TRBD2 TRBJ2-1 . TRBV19 CASTPRGTSGRATSNEQFF TGTGCCAGTACCCCCCGCGGGACTAGCGGGAGGGCCACCTCGAATGAGCAGTTCTTC
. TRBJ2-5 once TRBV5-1 CASSLGGTRFGTQYF TGCGCCAGCAGCTTGGGGGGAACTAGATTCGGGACCCAGTACTTC
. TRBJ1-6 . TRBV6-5 CASSYSAGDNSPLHF TGTGCCAGCAGTTACTCGGCAGGGGATAATTCACCCCTCCACTTT
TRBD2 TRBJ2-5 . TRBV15 CATSRGRLAAYQETQYF TGTGCCACCAGCAGAGGCCGACTAGCGGCCTATCAAGAGACCCAGTACTTC
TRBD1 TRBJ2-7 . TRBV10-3 CAIRVGTDYEQYF TGTGCCATCAGGGTCGGGACAGACTACGAGCAGTACTTC
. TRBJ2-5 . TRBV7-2 CASSLQSQGETQYF TGTGCCAGCAGCTTACAGAGCCAGGGCGAGACCCAGTACTTC
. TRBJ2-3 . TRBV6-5 CASSYSRLGDTQYF TGTGCCAGCAGTTACTCACGACTGGGAGATACGCAGTATTTT
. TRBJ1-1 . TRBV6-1 CASSEGFPRGAFF TGTGCCAGCAGTGAAGGGTTCCCCAGGGGAGCTTTCTTT
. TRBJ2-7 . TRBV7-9 CASSLAGGAYEQYF TGTGCCAGCAGCTTAGCGGGAGGCGCCTACGAGCAGTACTTC
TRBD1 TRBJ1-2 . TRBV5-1 CASSEKGTGGGYTF TGCGCCAGCAGCGAGAAAGGAACAGGGGGTGGCTACACCTTC
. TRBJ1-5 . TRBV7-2 CASSLGVGGSNQPQHF TGTGCCAGCAGCTTAGGTGTGGGGGGAAGCAATCAGCCCCAGCATTTT
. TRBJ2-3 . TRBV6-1 CASRGSRGNTDTQYF TGTGCCTCCCGGGGGAGCCGGGGTAACACAGATACGCAGTATTTT
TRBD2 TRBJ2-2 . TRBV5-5 CASSPAGTSGVNTGELFF TGTGCCAGCAGCCCCGCCGGGACTAGCGGGGTGAACACCGGGGAGCTGTTTTTT
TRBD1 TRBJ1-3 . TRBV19 CASSIGTGVGNTIYF TGTGCCAGTAGTATAGGGACAGGAGTCGGAAACACCATATATTTT
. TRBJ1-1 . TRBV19 CASSGRGGVDTEAFF TGTGCCAGTAGTGGGAGAGGGGGGGTTGACACTGAAGCTTTCTTT
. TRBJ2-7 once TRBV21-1 CASRSGDSSYEQYF TGTGCCAGCAGGTCAGGGGATAGCTCCTACGAGCAGTACTTC
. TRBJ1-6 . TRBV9 CASSFRQEYNSPLHF TGTGCCAGCAGCTTCCGACAGGAATATAATTCACCCCTCCACTTT
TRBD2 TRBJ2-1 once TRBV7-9 CASTSTSGNYNEQFF TGTGCCAGCACCTCGACTAGCGGGAATTACAATGAGCAGTTCTTC
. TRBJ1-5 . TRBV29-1 CSVGGTRGQPQHF TGCAGCGTTGGCGGGACTAGGGGTCAGCCCCAGCATTTT
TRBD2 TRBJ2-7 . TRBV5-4 CASSHGGGAPYEQYF TGTGCCAGCAGCCACGGCGGGGGGGCCCCCTACGAGCAGTACTTC
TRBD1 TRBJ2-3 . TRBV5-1 CASGYSWGQGGDTQYF TGCGCCAGCGGGTATTCGTGGGGACAGGGAGGAGATACGCAGTATTTT
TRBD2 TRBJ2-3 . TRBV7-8 CAATPGLAGGPEVDTQYF TGTGCCGCTACGCCGGGACTAGCGGGAGGGCCTGAAGTAGATACGCAGTATTTT
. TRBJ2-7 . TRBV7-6 CASSPDGREQYF TGTGCCAGCAGCCCCGACGGGAGAGAGCAGTACTTC
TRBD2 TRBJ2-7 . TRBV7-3 CASSFDGRASEQYF TGTGCCAGCAGCTTCGACGGGAGGGCCTCCGAGCAGTACTTC
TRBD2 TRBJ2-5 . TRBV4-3 CASSQNPGGGVETQYF TGCGCCAGCAGCCAAAACCCTGGCGGGGGAGTGGAGACCCAGTACTTC
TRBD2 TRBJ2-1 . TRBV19 CASSGTSGRHEQFF TGTGCCAGTAGTGGAACTAGCGGGAGACATGAGCAGTTCTTC
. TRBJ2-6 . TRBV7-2 CASSPLPGAGANVLTF TGTGCCAGCAGCCCACTCCCGGGGGCTGGGGCCAACGTCCTGACTTTC
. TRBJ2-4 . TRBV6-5 CASSYRRQGMNIQYF TGTGCCAGCAGTTACCGTCGCCAGGGAATGAACATTCAGTACTTC
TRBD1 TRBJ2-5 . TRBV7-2 CASSLGGQAATQYF TGTGCCAGCAGCTTAGGGGGACAGGCAGCAACCCAGTACTTC
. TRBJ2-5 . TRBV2 CASKGERGETQYF TGTGCCAGCAAGGGGGAGAGGGGAGAGACCCAGTACTTC
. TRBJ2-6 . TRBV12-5 CASGSGKSSGANVLTF TGTGCTAGTGGTTCCGGTAAAAGCTCTGGGGCCAACGTCCTGACTTTC
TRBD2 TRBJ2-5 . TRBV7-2 CASSPGGASAETQYF TGTGCCAGCAGCCCGGGGGGAGCTAGCGCCGAGACCCAGTACTTC
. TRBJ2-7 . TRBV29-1 CSARGQFYEQYF TGCAGCGCCCGGGGACAATTCTACGAGCAGTACTTC
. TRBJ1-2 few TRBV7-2 CASSTGVYGYTF TGTGCCAGCAGTACAGGTGTTTATGGCTACACCTTC